This T cell receptor (beta chain) stems from a study of T cell repertoires in cytomegalovirus infection. Across the whole study: An indication of both CMV infection and matching HLA type came from public TCR beta signatures.

Note on this clonotype: Its target is unknown. One junction end disagrees with the germline gene, perhaps due to a read error.

Findings and limits, study-wide: Within the response measured ex vivo, HLA-C-restricted CMV-specific TCR beta clonotypes were dominant. Of the TCR beta families, the public ones yielded a cumulative frequency that identified carriers of CMV plus the relevant HLA.

In TCRdb, the reads were re-called with MiXCR into one record per CDR3 protein. The sample holds 500,000 to 600,000 distinct CDR3 sequences, 16% seen once. Germline CDR1 reads LNHDA; CDR2 reads SQIVND (reference sequence). The CDR3 has 13 amino acids. The specimen was CD8+ T cells from PBMCs. This chain links TRBV19 with TRBJ2-1; 8 bases match TRBD2. The source of this sequence is a human donor in good health (CMV status not recorded). Some clones in this sample may be carry-over from other donors' samples. This CDR3 reads CASSIRGGNEKFF. In DNA, the CDR3 is TGTGCCAGTAGTATACGGGGGGGGAATGAGAAGTTCTTC.